Listed below are T cell receptor beta chains from one sample, sequenced in a study of T-cell reconstitution after alpha-beta-depleted transplantation in children. TCRdb ran MiXCR on the PCR reads and lists one entry per CDR3 protein. The sample records approximately 520,000 distinct CDR3 sequences, 30% to 35% being singletons. Sequenced material: PBMCs from the stem cell graft donor, taken from the stem cell graft. These TCRs come from a human donor who donated a stem cell graft to a child with aplastic anemia. Each CDR3 is given with its conserved first and last residue. The D gene is left open where the match is weak. A row's size may be missing; if present it is once, few, many or a size class.

clone size: few
V gene: TRBV30
D gene: TRBD2
J gene: TRBJ2-1
CDR3 protein: CAWSALGAGDYNEQFF
CDR3 DNA: TGTGCCTGGAGTGCCTTAGGGGCGGGGGACTACAATGAGCAGTTCTTC

clone size: -
V gene: TRBV7-2
D gene: TRBD1
J gene: TRBJ2-3
CDR3 protein: CASSRDRDPDTQYF
CDR3 DNA: TGTGCCAGCAGCCGGGACAGGGACCCAGATACGCAGTATTTT

clone size: -
V gene: TRBV9
D gene: -
J gene: TRBJ1-2
CDR3 protein: CASSFDEGHYGYTF
CDR3 DNA: TGTGCCAGCAGCTTCGACGAGGGGCACTATGGCTACACCTTC

clone size: -
V gene: TRBV13
D gene: -
J gene: TRBJ2-1
CDR3 protein: CASSLGLYRTDYNEQFF
CDR3 DNA: TGTGCCAGCAGCTTAGGCCTTTACAGGACCGATTACAATGAGCAGTTCTTC

clone size: few
V gene: TRBV9
D gene: TRBD1
J gene: TRBJ2-1
CDR3 protein: CASSVSGQTYNEQFF
CDR3 DNA: TGTGCCAGCAGCGTTTCGGGACAGACCTACAATGAGCAGTTCTTC

clone size: -
V gene: TRBV29-1
D gene: -
J gene: TRBJ1-2
CDR3 protein: CSVVIGHYGYTF
CDR3 DNA: TGCAGCGTTGTCATTGGCCACTATGGCTACACCTTC

clone size: few
V gene: TRBV20-1
D gene: -
J gene: TRBJ1-5
CDR3 protein: CSARVPKGVSNQPQHF
CDR3 DNA: TGCAGTGCTAGAGTCCCCAAGGGGGTAAGCAATCAGCCCCAGCATTTT

clone size: -
V gene: TRBV6-5
D gene: TRBD1
J gene: TRBJ1-1
CDR3 protein: CASSSWTGALNTEAFF
CDR3 DNA: TGTGCCAGCAGTTCCTGGACAGGGGCCCTGAACACTGAAGCTTTCTTT

clone size: -
V gene: TRBV27
D gene: TRBD1
J gene: TRBJ1-6
CDR3 protein: CASSLGARQGGYSPLHF
CDR3 DNA: TGTGCCAGCAGCCTGGGAGCGAGGCAGGGGGGTTATTCACCCCTCCACTTT

clone size: few
V gene: TRBV30
D gene: -
J gene: TRBJ2-3
CDR3 protein: CAWSVGLSGDTQYF
CDR3 DNA: TGTGCCTGGAGTGTTGGACTATCAGGAGATACGCAGTATTTT

clone size: -
V gene: TRBV20-1
D gene: TRBD2
J gene: TRBJ2-1
CDR3 protein: CSATGTSINEQFF
CDR3 DNA: TGCAGTGCCACCGGGACTAGCATCAATGAGCAGTTCTTC

clone size: few
V gene: TRBV20-1
D gene: TRBD1
J gene: TRBJ1-5
CDR3 protein: CSAPDQGGNQPQHF
CDR3 DNA: TGCAGTGCTCCTGATCAGGGGGGCAATCAGCCCCAGCATTTT

clone size: -
V gene: TRBV20-1
D gene: TRBD2
J gene: TRBJ2-3
CDR3 protein: CSAGRETVSTDTQYF
CDR3 DNA: TGCAGTGCTGGGAGGGAGACAGTGAGCACAGATACGCAGTATTTT

clone size: -
V gene: TRBV12-3/TRBV12-4
D gene: -
J gene: TRBJ1-1
CDR3 protein: CASSLEQYLEAFF
CDR3 DNA: TGTGCCAGCAGTTTAGAACAGTACCTTGAAGCTTTCTTT

clone size: few
V gene: TRBV28
D gene: TRBD1
J gene: TRBJ1-5
CDR3 protein: CASRTGQGTYQPQHF
CDR3 DNA: TGTGCCAGCAGGACAGGACAGGGAACGTATCAGCCCCAGCATTTT

clone size: -
V gene: TRBV20-1
D gene: TRBD1
J gene: TRBJ1-4
CDR3 protein: CSARATGDGANEKLFF
CDR3 DNA: TGCAGTGCTAGAGCGACAGGGGATGGAGCTAATGAAAAACTGTTTTTT

clone size: -
V gene: TRBV20-1
D gene: -
J gene: TRBJ2-5
CDR3 protein: CSASTETQYF
CDR3 DNA: TGCAGTGCTTCTACAGAGACCCAGTACTTC

clone size: -
V gene: TRBV6-1
D gene: TRBD1
J gene: TRBJ1-2
CDR3 protein: CASRKDGQGDPLTF
CDR3 DNA: TGTGCCAGCAGGAAAGACGGGCAGGGGGACCCCCTGACCTTC

clone size: few
V gene: TRBV20-1
D gene: TRBD2
J gene: TRBJ2-5
CDR3 protein: CSARSPLRAGGLETQYF
CDR3 DNA: TGCAGTGCTAGATCCCCCCTGAGAGCGGGAGGTTTAGAGACCCAGTACTTC

clone size: -
V gene: TRBV15
D gene: -
J gene: TRBJ1-2
CDR3 protein: CATSRQQGSFHYGYTF
CDR3 DNA: TGTGCCACCAGCAGACAACAGGGCTCCTTTCACTATGGCTACACCTTC

clone size: few
V gene: TRBV15
D gene: TRBD1
J gene: TRBJ2-7
CDR3 protein: CATSRVGTGESEQYF
CDR3 DNA: TGTGCCACCAGCAGGGTGGGGACAGGGGAGAGCGAGCAGTACTTC

clone size: few
V gene: TRBV12-3/TRBV12-4
D gene: -
J gene: TRBJ2-7
CDR3 protein: CASSSYGTRLNEQYF
CDR3 DNA: TGTGCCAGCAGTTCATACGGGACAAGGTTGAACGAGCAGTACTTC

clone size: -
V gene: TRBV5-4
D gene: -
J gene: TRBJ1-1
CDR3 protein: CASSRSGGYTEAFF
CDR3 DNA: TGTGCCAGCAGCCGAAGCGGGGGGTACACTGAAGCTTTCTTT

clone size: -
V gene: TRBV20-1
D gene: -
J gene: TRBJ2-1
CDR3 protein: CSALGLAEGSYNEQFF
CDR3 DNA: TGCAGTGCTCTAGGACTGGCCGAGGGGTCCTACAATGAGCAGTTCTTC

clone size: once
V gene: TRBV20-1
D gene: TRBD2
J gene: TRBJ2-1
CDR3 protein: CSATSGRAQFF
CDR3 DNA: TGCAGTGCTACTAGCGGGAGAGCCCAGTTCTTC

clone size: -
V gene: TRBV7-9
D gene: -
J gene: TRBJ2-1
CDR3 protein: CASSLARTTNNEQFF
CDR3 DNA: TGTGCCAGCAGCTTAGCAAGGACAACTAACAATGAGCAGTTCTTC

clone size: once
V gene: TRBV19
D gene: TRBD2
J gene: TRBJ2-1
CDR3 protein: CASSLRTSGSLQQFF
CDR3 DNA: TGTGCCAGTAGCCTAAGGACTAGCGGGAGCCTTCAGCAGTTCTTC

clone size: few
V gene: TRBV15
D gene: -
J gene: TRBJ2-3
CDR3 protein: CATSRTDSSTDTQYF
CDR3 DNA: TGTGCCACCAGCAGGACAGATTCTAGCACAGATACGCAGTATTTT

clone size: -
V gene: TRBV10-3
D gene: TRBD1
J gene: TRBJ2-5
CDR3 protein: CAISVRGQPPETQYF
CDR3 DNA: TGTGCCATCAGTGTACGGGGACAGCCTCCAGAGACCCAGTACTTC

clone size: -
V gene: TRBV6-5
D gene: -
J gene: TRBJ2-7
CDR3 protein: CASSFRTAYEQYF
CDR3 DNA: TGTGCCAGCAGTTTTCGGACCGCCTACGAGCAGTACTTC

clone size: few
V gene: TRBV20-1
D gene: -
J gene: TRBJ2-1
CDR3 protein: CSASAGTGSPNEQFF
CDR3 DNA: TGCAGTGCTAGTGCCGGGACTGGGAGCCCCAATGAGCAGTTCTTT

clone size: -
V gene: TRBV6-2/TRBV6-3
D gene: -
J gene: TRBJ1-5
CDR3 protein: CASRPPPGILQPQHF
CDR3 DNA: TGTGCCAGCAGACCACCGCCGGGGATTCTCCAGCCCCAGCATTTT

clone size: -
V gene: TRBV13
D gene: -
J gene: TRBJ2-1
CDR3 protein: CASSPPRPIYEQFF
CDR3 DNA: TGTGCCAGCAGCCCCCCCCGGCCAATCTATGAGCAGTTCTTC